This is a list of T cell receptor beta chains from one sample in a study of blood T cells in healthy people across ages. TCRdb re-called the 5' RACE reads with MiXCR, one entry per CDR3 protein. The sample yields 450,000 to 700,000 distinct CDR3 sequences, roughly 28% seen once. What was sequenced was blood. These receptors were collected from a woman in her seventies in good health. CDR3s include the opening cysteine and the closing phenylalanine or tryptophan. Each record gives: J gene, D gene, V gene, clone size, CDR3 DNA, CDR3 protein. The D gene is left open where the match is weak. Size is omitted from some rows. Given values are once, few, many or a class for expanded clones.

J gene: TRBJ2-5; D gene: -; V gene: TRBV2; clone size: -; CDR3 DNA: TGTGCCAGCAACAGGGAATGGGAGCAGTACTTC; CDR3 protein: CASNREWEQYF
J gene: TRBJ1-1; D gene: TRBD1; V gene: TRBV29-1; clone size: -; CDR3 DNA: TGCAGCGTGGGTCGGGACAGTTTCACTGAAGCTTTCTTT; CDR3 protein: CSVGRDSFTEAFF
J gene: TRBJ1-4; D gene: -; V gene: TRBV29-1; clone size: -; CDR3 DNA: TGCAGCGCAAAGGGGGGACCTAATGAAAAACTGTTTTTT; CDR3 protein: CSAKGGPNEKLFF
J gene: TRBJ2-6; D gene: -; V gene: TRBV4-3; clone size: few; CDR3 DNA: TGCGCCAGCAGCCCGCGGACGCTTGTAAACTCTGGGGCCAACGTCCTGACTTTC; CDR3 protein: CASSPRTLVNSGANVLTF
J gene: TRBJ1-2; D gene: TRBD1; V gene: TRBV20-1; clone size: few; CDR3 DNA: TGCAGTGCCTCAGACAGGGGAACTAACTATGGCTACACCTTC; CDR3 protein: CSASDRGTNYGYTF
J gene: TRBJ1-1; D gene: -; V gene: TRBV12-3/TRBV12-4; clone size: few; CDR3 DNA: TGTGCCAGCAGTTCTGATTTCTGGTCGTCGGGAGGCACTGAAGCTTTCTTT; CDR3 protein: CASSSDFWSSGGTEAFF
J gene: TRBJ1-2; D gene: -; V gene: TRBV5-1; clone size: -; CDR3 DNA: TGCGCCAGCAGCTTGCTCAGTTATAATGACTACACCTTC; CDR3 protein: CASSLLSYNDYTF
J gene: TRBJ1-4; D gene: -; V gene: TRBV14; clone size: -; CDR3 DNA: TGTGCCAGCAGCCAAAGGAGGGAAAAACTGTTTTTT; CDR3 protein: CASSQRREKLFF
J gene: TRBJ2-5; D gene: TRBD2; V gene: TRBV6-5; clone size: -; CDR3 DNA: TGTGCCAGCAGTTGGTTTGGCCCGGGTAGCGGGGGGGCCGAGAAAGAGACCCAGTACTTC; CDR3 protein: CASSWFGPGSGGAEKETQYF
J gene: TRBJ2-7; D gene: -; V gene: TRBV3-1; clone size: few; CDR3 DNA: TGTGCCAGCAGCCAAGCCCCAGCAGAATATTACGAGCAGTACTTC; CDR3 protein: CASSQAPAEYYEQYF
J gene: TRBJ2-5; D gene: TRBD2; V gene: TRBV5-1; clone size: few; CDR3 DNA: TGCGCCAGCAGCTTGGGGATCGGGACTAGCGGGCAAGAGACCCAGTACTTC; CDR3 protein: CASSLGIGTSGQETQYF
J gene: TRBJ2-3; D gene: TRBD1; V gene: TRBV5-1; clone size: few; CDR3 DNA: TGCGCCAGCAGGCCGGGACAGCGCACAGATACGCAGTATTTT; CDR3 protein: CASRPGQRTDTQYF
J gene: TRBJ2-1; D gene: -; V gene: TRBV6-2/TRBV6-3; clone size: -; CDR3 DNA: TGTGCCAGCAGCTCTCCGACCCTCTCCTACAATGAGCAGTTCTTC; CDR3 protein: CASSSPTLSYNEQFF
J gene: TRBJ2-7; D gene: -; V gene: TRBV29-1; clone size: -; CDR3 DNA: TGCAGCGTGAAAATTGGGGGGATCTACGAGCAGTACTTC; CDR3 protein: CSVKIGGIYEQYF
J gene: TRBJ2-1; D gene: TRBD2; V gene: TRBV7-2; clone size: -; CDR3 DNA: TGTGCCAGCAGCTTGGCAGGGGGGACTAGCAGTGAGCAGTTCTTC; CDR3 protein: CASSLAGGTSSEQFF